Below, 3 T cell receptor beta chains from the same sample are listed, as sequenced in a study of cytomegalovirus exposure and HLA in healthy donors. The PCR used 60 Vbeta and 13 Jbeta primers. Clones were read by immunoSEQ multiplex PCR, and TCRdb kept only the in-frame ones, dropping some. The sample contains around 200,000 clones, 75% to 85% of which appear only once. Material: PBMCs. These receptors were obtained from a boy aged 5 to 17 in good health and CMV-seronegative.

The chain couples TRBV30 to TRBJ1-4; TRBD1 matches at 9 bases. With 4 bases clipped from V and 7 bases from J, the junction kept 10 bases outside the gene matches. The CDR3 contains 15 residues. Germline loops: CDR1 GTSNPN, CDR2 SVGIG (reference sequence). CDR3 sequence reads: CAWTQGQGSGEKLFF. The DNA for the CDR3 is TGTGCCTGGACCCAGGGACAGGGCTCAGGTGAAAAACTGTTTTTT.

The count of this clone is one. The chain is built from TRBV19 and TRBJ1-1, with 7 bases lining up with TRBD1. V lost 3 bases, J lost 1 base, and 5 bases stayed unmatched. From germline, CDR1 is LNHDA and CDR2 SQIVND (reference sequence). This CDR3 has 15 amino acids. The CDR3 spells CASSILPGGNTEAFF. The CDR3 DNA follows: TGTGCCAGTAGTATTCTCCCAGGGGGGAACACTGAAGCTTTCTTT.

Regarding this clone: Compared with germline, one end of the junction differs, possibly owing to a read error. CDR3 in amino acids: CSPGGRIF. CDR3 sequence (DNA): TGCAGTCCGGGGGGGAGGATTTTT. The chain carries TRBV20-1 and TRBJ1-4; D possibly corresponds to TRBD1 (5 bases). The germline V gene has CDR1 DFQATT and CDR2 SNEGSKA (reference sequence). This CDR3 has 8 amino acids.